Below are 9 T cell receptor beta chains sequenced from a single sample in a study of long-term antiretroviral therapy in people with HIV (dated by TCRdb to about 2022). Sequencing of the TRB variable region was done with the immunoSEQ hsTCRB v3.0 assay at survey level resolution. Sourced from immuneACCESS, this table was stored by TCRdb with only in-frame sequences that have V and J called. A share of the clones is absent; for the studies checked, an unresolved V gene accounts for under half, and the remainder has no known explanation. Here the sample has more than 25,000 clones; over 90% occur a single time. The ten largest clones represent 5.5% to 7% of the sample. The sequencing used unsorted PBMCs, collected 6.5 years after starting antiretroviral therapy. The receptors were gathered from a woman between 40 and 50 years old with HIV.

The V and J genes are TRBV5-1 and TRBJ1-5; D unresolved. V lost 0 bases to trimming and J lost 5 bases, with 12 bases between them. Per the germline V gene, CDR1 is SGHRS and CDR2 is YFSETQ. The CDR3 sequence is 15 residues long. This CDR3 is CASSLEGFDDQPQHF. The CDR3 DNA sequence: TGCGCCAGCAGCTTGGAAGGGTTTGACGATCAGCCCCAGCATTTT.

This clone was observed once. The chain uses TRBV6-5 and TRBJ2-2; 10 nucleotides match TRBD2. J was trimmed by 2 bases and V by 5 bases; bases with no gene match: 2. This CDR3 has 15 amino acids. Germline CDR1 is MNHEY and CDR2 is SVGAGI. CDR3 nucleotide sequence: TGTGCCAGCAGTGCTAGCGGGGGAAACACCGGGGAGCTGTTTTTT. Translation gives CASSASGGNTGELFF.

The CDR3 DNA is TGCGCCAGCAGCCCCTCCCGGTGGGCCAATGCTTCACCCCTCCACTTT. Amino acids: CASSPSRWANASPLHF. The chain employs TRBV5-1 and TRBJ1-6, with D hard to call. V was pared by 4 bases and J by 9 bases, with 20 bases between. This CDR3 has 16 amino acids. Germline-derived CDR1 and CDR2 are SGHRS and YFSETQ. Variable domain in full (rest from reference TRBV5-1 and TRBJ1-6): KAGVTQTPRYLIKTRGQQVTLSCSPISGHRSVSWYQQTPGQGLQFLFEYFSETQRNKGNFPGRFSGRQFSNSRSEMNVSTLELGDSALYLCASSPSRWANASPLHFGNGTRLTVT.

V gene TRBV2 combines with J gene TRBJ2-7; no reliable D call. This CDR3 spans 12 amino acids. CDR1 and CDR2 (germline): SNHLY, FYNNEI. Trimming removed 8 bases at V and 0 bases at J, with 8 bases between. The CDR3 region is CASSLSSYEQYF. For the CDR3, the DNA is TGTGCCAGCTCCTTGAGCTCCTACGAGCAGTACTTC.

The rearrangement uses TRBV2 and TRBJ2-1; no clear D gene. The V end lost 6 bases, the J end lost 9 bases, and 18 bases lay between the germline ends. Germline CDR1 reads SNHLY; CDR2 reads FYNNEI. The CDR3 consists of 14 residues. The CDR3 reads CASSPGAAASEQFF. The CDR3 bases are TGTGCCAGCAGCCCCGGCGCTGCCGCCAGTGAGCAGTTCTTC. Variable domain in full (rest from reference TRBV2 and TRBJ2-1): EPEVTQTPSHQVTQMGQEVILRCVPISNHLYFYWYRQILGQKVEFLVSFYNNEISEKSEIFDDQFSVERPDGSNFTLKIRSTKLEDSAMYFCASSPGAAASEQFFGPGTRLTVL.

The chain carries TRBV5-1 and TRBJ2-6; D is unclear. The CDR3 spans 14 residues. The V gene lost 8 bases and the J gene lost 0 bases, with 9 bases spanning the gap. The germline V gene encodes CDR1 SGHRS and CDR2 YFSETQ. The CDR3 here is CASSQSSGANVLTF. The DNA for the CDR3 is TGCGCCAGTAGTCAGAGCTCTGGGGCCAACGTCCTGACTTTC.

The chain is built from TRBV5-4 and TRBJ2-3, with D tentatively TRBD1 (6 bases). V was cut by 0 bases and J by 5 bases, with 13 bases left in between. The CDR3 is made up of 15 amino acids. Per the germline V gene, CDR1 is SGHNT and CDR2 is YYREEE (reference sequence). The DNA of the CDR3 is TGTGCCAGCAGCTTGGTGGGGGCGCTGAAAGATACGCAGTATTTT. It is translated as CASSLVGALKDTQYF.

This clone was counted a single time. The chain links TRBV4-1 to TRBJ2-1; 15 nucleotides line up with TRBD2. V lost 4 bases and J lost 8; bases outside the gene matches: 15. Looked up from germline, CDR1 is MGHRA and CDR2 is YSYEKL. There are 19 residues in the CDR3. This chain's CDR3 is CASSRTGTSGGSLVYEQFF. CDR3 bases: TGCGCCAGCAGCCGAACGGGGACTAGCGGGGGGTCCTTGGTGTATGAGCAGTTCTTC.

V gene TRBV6-5 combines with J gene TRBJ1-2; no clear D. This CDR3 has 13 residues. Per the germline V gene, CDR1 is MNHEY and CDR2 is SVGAGI. V lost 4 bases to trimming and J lost 1 base, with 7 bases between them. The CDR3 DNA sequence: TGTGCCAGCAGTTCCCTTGATAACTATGGCTACACCTTC. This gives the protein CASSSLDNYGYTF.